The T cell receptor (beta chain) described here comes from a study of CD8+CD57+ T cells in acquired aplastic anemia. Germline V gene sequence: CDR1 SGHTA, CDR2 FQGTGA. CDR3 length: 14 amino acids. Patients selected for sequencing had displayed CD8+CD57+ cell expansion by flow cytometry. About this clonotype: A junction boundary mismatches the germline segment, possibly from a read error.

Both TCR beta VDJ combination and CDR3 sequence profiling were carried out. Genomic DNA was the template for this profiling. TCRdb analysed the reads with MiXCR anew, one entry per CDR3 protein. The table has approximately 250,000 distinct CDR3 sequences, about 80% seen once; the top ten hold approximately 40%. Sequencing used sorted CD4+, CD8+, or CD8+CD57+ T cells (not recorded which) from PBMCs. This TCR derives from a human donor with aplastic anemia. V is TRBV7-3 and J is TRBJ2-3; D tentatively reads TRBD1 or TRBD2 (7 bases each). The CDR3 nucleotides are TGTGCCAGCAGCTTACGGGGAGGGGGCAACGGGGAGCTGTTT. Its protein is CASSLRGGGNGELF. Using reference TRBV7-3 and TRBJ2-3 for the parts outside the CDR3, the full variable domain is GAGVSQTPSNKVTEKGKYVELRCDPISGHTALYWYRQSLGQGPEFLIYFQGTGAADDSGLPNDRFFAVRPEGSVSTLKIQRTERGDSAVYLCASSLRGGGNGELFGPGTRLTVL.